This record concerns one T cell receptor beta chain sequence. This CDR3 region has 15 residues. Germline values: CDR1 KGHSH, CDR2 LQKENI. V gave up 0 bases and J gave up 5 bases; unmatched junction bases: 7. This sample was included in a study of shared clonotypes between healthy human individuals. Clones were read by immunoSEQ multiplex PCR, and TCRdb kept only the in-frame ones, dropping some. Of about 480,000 clones detected, around 74% appear once; the ten largest clones hold 10% to 15%. Every contributor of samples was a Caucasian grown-up residing in Nashville, Tennessee. This TCR was recovered from a woman in her 40s in good health. Some clones in this sample may be carry-over from other donors' samples. Material: PBMCs. V gene TRBV18 combines with J gene TRBJ2-7; 7 nucleotides agree with TRBD1. The CDR3 DNA follows: TGTGCCAGCTCACCACCGGGACAGACTCTGGACGAGCAGTACTTC. Translating gives CASSPPGQTLDEQYF.